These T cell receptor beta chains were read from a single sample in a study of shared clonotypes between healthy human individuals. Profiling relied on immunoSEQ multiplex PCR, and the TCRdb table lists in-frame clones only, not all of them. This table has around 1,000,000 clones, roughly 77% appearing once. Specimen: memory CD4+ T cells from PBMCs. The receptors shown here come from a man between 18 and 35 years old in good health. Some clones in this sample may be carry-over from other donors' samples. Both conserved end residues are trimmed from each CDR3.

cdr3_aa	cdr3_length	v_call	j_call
ALGVGADTQY	10	TRBV11-1	TRBJ2-3
ASSQDTLAGVGTQY	14	TRBV4-1	TRBJ2-3
ASSPRVGTGQNEQF	14	TRBV5-5	TRBJ2-1
ASSPQYTEAF	10	TRBV28	TRBJ1-1
AWAGQNSYEQY	11	TRBV30	-
ASSENRPAYNEQF	13	TRBV2	TRBJ2-1
ASKGYGTDTQY	11	TRBV2	TRBJ2-3
ATSYKQGSQETQY	13	TRBV15	TRBJ2-5
ASSPWDRADYEQY	13	TRBV27	TRBJ2-7
ASSQGTTYGYT	11	TRBV11-2	TRBJ1-2